This paragraph reports one T cell receptor (beta chain). Other DNA sequences within the sample encode an identical CDR3. The sample originates from a study of shared T cell receptors in the human thymus. Profiled with immunoSEQ multiplex PCR; TCRdb holds only in-frame clones, not every one. The sample gives approximately 660,000 clones, around 89% of which show up once; 0.0095% to 0.011% is in the top ten. Between the trimmed V and J ends, which lost 3 bases and 5 bases, there was a span of 11 bases. Looked up from germline, CDR1 is MDHEN and CDR2 is SYDVKM. The CDR3 is made up of 14 amino acids. The same data also went into a second study, on human thymus T cells. As that study records: Samples came from healthy Finnish infants during open corrective cardiac surgery. Thymus pieces cut out during corrective heart surgery were the tissue that was used. Thymic and blood repertoires appeared to carry a bias in their V and J gene usage. Related studies found that unrelated individuals share highly overlapping thymic repertoires.

Sequenced sample: thymocytes. The gene calls are TRBV28 and TRBJ2-4, with a tentative D call TRBD1 (6 bases). This TCR was sampled from a boy under three years old with a congenital heart defect. The CDR3: CASSLRGRENIQYF. In DNA, the CDR3 is TGTGCCAGCAGTTTGAGGGGGAGAGAAAACATTCAGTACTTC.